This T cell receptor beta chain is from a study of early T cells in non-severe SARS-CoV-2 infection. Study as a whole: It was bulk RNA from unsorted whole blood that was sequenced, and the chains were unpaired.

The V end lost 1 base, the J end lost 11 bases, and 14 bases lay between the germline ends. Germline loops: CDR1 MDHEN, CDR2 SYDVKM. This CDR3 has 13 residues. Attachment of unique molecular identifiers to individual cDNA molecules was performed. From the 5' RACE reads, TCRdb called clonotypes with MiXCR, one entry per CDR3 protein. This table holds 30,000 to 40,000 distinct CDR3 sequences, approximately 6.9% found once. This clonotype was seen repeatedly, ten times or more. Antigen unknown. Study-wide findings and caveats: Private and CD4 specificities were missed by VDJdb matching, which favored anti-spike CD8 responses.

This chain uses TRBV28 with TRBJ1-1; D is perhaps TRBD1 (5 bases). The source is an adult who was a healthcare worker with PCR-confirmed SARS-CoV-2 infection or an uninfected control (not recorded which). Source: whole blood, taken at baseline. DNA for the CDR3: TGTGCCAGCAGTTTATCCACGGGGGTTGGTGCTTTCTTT. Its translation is CASSLSTGVGAFF.